This T cell receptor (beta chain) was sequenced during a study of OX40 agonist ivuxolimab in advanced cancers. The study's findings and limits: Clonal expansion among partial responders at 0.1-3.0 mg/kg ranked near the lowest.

Looked up from germline, CDR1 is LGHNA and CDR2 is YSLEER. Trimming took off 0 bases at V and 2 bases at J, with 9 bases between the two ends. The CDR3 has 15 amino acids. Profiled with immunoSEQ multiplex PCR; TCRdb holds only in-frame clones, not every one. The sample lists 65,000 to 80,000 clones, about 92% occurring once. Peripheral blood came from all dose cohorts at three timepoints. This clone showed up just a few times. Its cognate antigen is unknown. The origin of this receptor is an adult with an advanced solid tumor such as melanoma, head and neck, liver or kidney cancer. This sequence joins TRBV4-3 and TRBJ2-3; the D is unclear. This material consisted of CD4+ or CD8+ T cells sorted from blood, taken in a trial of the OX40 agonist ivuxolimab. CDR3 region: CASSQDIQHTDTQYF. CDR3 sequence (DNA): TGCGCCAGCAGCCAAGATATACAGCACACAGATACGCAGTATTTT.